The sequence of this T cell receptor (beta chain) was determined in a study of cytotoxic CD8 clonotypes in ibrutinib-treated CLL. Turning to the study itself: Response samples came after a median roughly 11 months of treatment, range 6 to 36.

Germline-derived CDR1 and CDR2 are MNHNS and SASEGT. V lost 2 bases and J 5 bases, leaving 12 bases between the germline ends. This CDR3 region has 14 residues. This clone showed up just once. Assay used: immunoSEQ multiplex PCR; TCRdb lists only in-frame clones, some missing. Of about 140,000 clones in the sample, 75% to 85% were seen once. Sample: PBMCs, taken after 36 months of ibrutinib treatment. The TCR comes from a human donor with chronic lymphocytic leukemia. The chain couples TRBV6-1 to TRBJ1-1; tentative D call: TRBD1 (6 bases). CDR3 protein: CASSEWGASTEAFF. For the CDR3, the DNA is TGTGCCAGCAGTGAATGGGGGGCGAGTACTGAAGCTTTCTTT.